This T cell receptor beta chain is drawn from a study of T cell responses to AZD1222 COVID-19 vaccine. About the research overall: Both about-4-week and about-12-week second-dose recipients were combined. Study results and limitations: After the peak T cell response, and only then, were repertoires sampled. Donors skewed white British and female; clonal diversity was possibly underestimated. The study reported that nearly half of spike-specific TCRs target unmutated variant regions.

This clone was detected once. As yet, its antigen is unknown. Assay used: immunoSEQ multiplex PCR; TCRdb lists only in-frame clones, some missing. The sample has roughly 150,000 clones; roughly 90% are singletons. This CDR3 is built from 14 residues. Germline assignment: CDR1 SGHTA and CDR2 FQGNSA. Trimming left V 5 bases short and J 6 bases short, with 14 bases between. This material consisted of peripheral blood, taken on day 0 of AZD1222 vaccination. The chain couples TRBV7-2 to TRBJ2-1; no firm D call. This clonotype originated in an adult in good health. CDR3 in DNA: TGTGCCAGCAGCCAAATGGGCTTAATCAATGAGCAGTTCTTC. Encoded protein: CASSQMGLINEQFF.